Sequencing of this T cell receptor beta chain was carried out in a study of T cells in Graves' hyperthyroidism and ophthalmopathy. Study summary: The authors collected peripheral blood at initial diagnosis, before any treatment.

RNA transcripts were the template for amplifying TCR beta CDR3 regions. HTBI primers drove first-round RT-PCR of the TCR CDR3. TCRdb passed the multiplex PCR reads through MiXCR, listing each CDR3 protein once. Here the sample spans 30,000 to 35,000 distinct CDR3 sequences, about 52% being singletons. Study observations and caveats: Blood also held most thyroid clonotypes expanded beyond 0.001.

A remark on this clonotype: Its antigen remains unidentified.

Diagnosis rested on symptoms, serum thyroxine and TRAb, thyroid ultrasound, and orbital computed tomography. Extraction of PBMCs used roughly 10 ml of fresh peripheral blood. The source material was blood. This TCR was sampled from a woman between 40 and 55 years old with Graves' ophthalmopathy.

The CDR3 spells CASSKGAKGNQPQHF. The CDR3 DNA sequence: TGTGCCAGCAGTAAGGGGGCTAAGGGCAATCAGCCCCAGCATTTT. The chain carries TRBV12-3 or TRBV12-4 and TRBJ1-5; 7 positions match TRBD1. The V gene end was trimmed by 5 bases and the J gene end by 2 bases; junction bases not matched to a gene: 6. The CDR3 covers 15 residues.